This T cell receptor beta chain was obtained from a study of shared clonotypes between healthy human individuals. Germline loops: CDR1 SGHRS, CDR2 YFSETQ. The V and J ends lost 1 base and 1 base respectively, with 9 bases between them. The CDR3 spans 16 residues. TCRdb's copy holds only in-frame clones and misses some; the assay was immunoSEQ multiplex PCR. The sample includes about 470,000 clones, around 79% of them seen just once. The origin of this receptor is a woman in her thirties or forties in good health. Some clones in this sample may be carry-over from other donors' samples. The rearrangement links TRBV5-1 to TRBJ2-6; perhaps TRBD2 as D (5 bases). Input material: PBMCs. CDR3 bases: TGCGCCAGCAGCTTGAATGAGGGATCTGGGGCCAACGTCCTGACTTTC. Translation: CASSLNEGSGANVLTF.